A selection of T cell receptor beta chains follows, all from one sample in a study of T cells in Graves' hyperthyroidism and ophthalmopathy. TCRdb used MiXCR to reprocess the multiplex PCR reads, holding one entry per CDR3 protein. The profile covers roughly 400,000 distinct CDR3 sequences, with more than 12% appearing a single time and approximately 29% taken by the ten largest. The sample taken for sequencing was blood. These receptors all come from a man aged 45-65 years with Graves' ophthalmopathy. The CDR3 runs from the conserved cysteine through the conserved F or W. Fields, in order: J gene, D gene, clone size, V gene, CDR3 protein, CDR3 DNA. A D gene is named only where the DNA matches it firmly. Size tells how often a clone was seen (once, few, many) or the class of an expanded clone, and some rows leave it out.

J: TRBJ1-2; D: .; size: .; V: TRBV19; CDR3: CASSIVARVNYGYTF; DNA: TGTGCCAGTAGTATTGTGGCCAGGGTTAACTATGGCTACACCTTC
J: TRBJ2-3; D: TRBD2; size: many; V: TRBV20-1; CDR3: CSARDLREGGDTQYF; DNA: TGCAGTGCTAGAGATCTCCGGGAGGGGGGTGATACGCAGTATTTT
J: TRBJ2-2; D: .; size: .; V: TRBV12-3/TRBV12-4; CDR3: CASSQQAGWKLFF; DNA: TGTGCCAGCAGCCAACAGGCAGGGTGGAAGCTGTTTTTT
J: TRBJ1-1; D: TRBD1; size: .; V: TRBV7-2; CDR3: CASSSTGGYTEAFF; DNA: TGTGCCAGCAGCTCGACAGGGGGATACACTGAAGCTTTCTTT
J: TRBJ2-3; D: TRBD1; size: many; V: TRBV2; CDR3: CASKRTGYTDTQYF; DNA: TGTGCCAGCAAACGGACAGGGTACACAGATACGCAGTATTTT
J: TRBJ2-1; D: TRBD2; size: many; V: TRBV7-9; CDR3: CASSGVGERERTYNEQFF; DNA: TGTGCCAGCAGCGGGGTCGGGGAGCGGGAGAGGACCTACAATGAGCAGTTCTTC
J: TRBJ2-3; D: TRBD2; size: few; V: TRBV7-2; CDR3: CASSFKAGGPDTQYF; DNA: TGTGCCAGCAGCTTTAAGGCGGGAGGGCCAGATACGCAGTATTTT
J: TRBJ2-7; D: TRBD1; size: many; V: TRBV2; CDR3: CASNPTGGGEQYF; DNA: TGTGCCAGCAATCCGACAGGGGGAGGTGAGCAGTACTTC
J: TRBJ2-7; D: TRBD2; size: .; V: TRBV7-6; CDR3: CASSLGLAGGDYSYEQYF; DNA: TGTGCCAGCAGCTTGGGACTAGCGGGAGGGGATTACTCCTACGAGCAGTACTTC
J: TRBJ2-1; D: .; size: .; V: TRBV12-3/TRBV12-4; CDR3: CASTKTPLQYNEQFF; DNA: TGTGCCAGCACCAAAACCCCACTACAGTACAATGAGCAGTTCTTC
J: TRBJ2-5; D: .; size: .; V: TRBV5-1; CDR3: CASSRGSVGETQYF; DNA: TGCGCCAGCAGTCGCGGCTCGGTTGGAGAGACCCAGTACTTC
J: TRBJ2-3; D: .; size: many; V: TRBV11-2; CDR3: CASSLVGALDTQYF; DNA: TGTGCCAGCAGCTTAGTGGGGGCTCTGGATACGCAGTATTTT
J: TRBJ2-7; D: TRBD2; size: many; V: TRBV20-1; CDR3: CSARDYTGGSSYEQYF; DNA: TGCAGTGCTAGAGATTATACGGGCGGGAGCTCCTACGAGCAGTACTTC
J: TRBJ1-4; D: .; size: .; V: TRBV29-1; CDR3: CSVSVDGDEKLFF; DNA: TGCAGCGTTTCAGTGGACGGAGACGAAAAACTGTTTTTT
J: TRBJ1-5; D: .; size: many; V: TRBV6-1; CDR3: CASITSTIGQPQHF; DNA: TGTGCCAGCATCACATCCACAATCGGACAGCCCCAGCATTTT
J: TRBJ2-1; D: TRBD2; size: many; V: TRBV11-2; CDR3: CASSQPTSREQFF; DNA: TGTGCCAGCAGCCAACCGACTAGCCGAGAGCAGTTCTTC
J: TRBJ2-7; D: .; size: many; V: TRBV5-1; CDR3: CASSLVGGDAYEQYF; DNA: TGCGCCAGCAGCTTGGTGGGGGGCGACGCCTACGAGCAGTACTTC
J: TRBJ2-1; D: .; size: .; V: TRBV27; CDR3: CASRTRTLGDEQFF; DNA: TGTGCCAGCAGGACTCGGACTTTGGGGGATGAGCAGTTCTTC
J: TRBJ2-1; D: .; size: many; V: TRBV5-1; CDR3: CASSGLKGSYNEQFF; DNA: TGCGCCAGCAGCGGACTTAAAGGGTCCTACAATGAGCAGTTCTTC
J: TRBJ2-3; D: .; size: many; V: TRBV7-8; CDR3: CASSLAADTQYF; DNA: TGTGCCAGCAGCTTAGCAGCAGATACGCAGTATTTT
J: TRBJ1-1; D: .; size: many; V: TRBV29-1; CDR3: CSVPKPGGLTEAFF; DNA: TGCAGCGTTCCCAAACCTGGGGGGTTAACTGAAGCTTTCTTT
J: TRBJ2-1; D: .; size: many; V: TRBV3-1; CDR3: CASASAQVSYNEQFF; DNA: TGTGCCAGCGCATCGGCCCAGGTATCCTACAATGAGCAGTTCTTC
J: TRBJ2-7; D: .; size: few; V: TRBV18; CDR3: CASSPAGSEQYF; DNA: TGTGCCAGCTCACCTGCGGGTTCCGAGCAGTACTTC
J: TRBJ1-2; D: TRBD1; size: .; V: TRBV28; CDR3: CASSGGQGARGYTF; DNA: TGTGCCAGCAGTGGGGGACAGGGGGCCAGAGGCTACACCTTC